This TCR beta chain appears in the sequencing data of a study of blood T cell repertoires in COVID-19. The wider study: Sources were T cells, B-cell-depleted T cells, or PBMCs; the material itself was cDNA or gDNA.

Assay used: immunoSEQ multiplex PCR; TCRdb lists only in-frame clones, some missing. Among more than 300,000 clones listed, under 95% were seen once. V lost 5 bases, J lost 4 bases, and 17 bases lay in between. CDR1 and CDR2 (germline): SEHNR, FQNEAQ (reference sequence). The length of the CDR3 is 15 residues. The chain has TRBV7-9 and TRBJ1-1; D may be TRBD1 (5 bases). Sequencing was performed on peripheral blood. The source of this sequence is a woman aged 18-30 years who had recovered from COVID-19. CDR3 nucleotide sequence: TGTGCCAGCAGCCCGAGTTCGGGGGGAGGCACTGAAGCTTTCTTT. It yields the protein CASSPSSGGGTEAFF.